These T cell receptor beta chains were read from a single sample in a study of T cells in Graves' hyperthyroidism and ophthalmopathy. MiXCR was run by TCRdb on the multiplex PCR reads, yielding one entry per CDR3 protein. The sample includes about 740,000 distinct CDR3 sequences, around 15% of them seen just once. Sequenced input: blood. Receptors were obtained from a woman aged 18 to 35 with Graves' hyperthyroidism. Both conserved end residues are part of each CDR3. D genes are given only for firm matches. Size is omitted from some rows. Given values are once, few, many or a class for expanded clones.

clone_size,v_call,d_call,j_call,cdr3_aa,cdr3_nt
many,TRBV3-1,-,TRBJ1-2,CASSQFYRATNYGYTF,TGTGCCAGCAGCCAATTCTACAGGGCGACGAACTATGGCTACACCTTC
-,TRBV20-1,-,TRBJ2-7,CSAINPVGPAYEQYF,TGCAGTGCCATTAACCCCGTGGGACCAGCCTACGAGCAGTACTTC
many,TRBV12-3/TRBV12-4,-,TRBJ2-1,CASSSWGESYNEQFF,TGTGCCAGCAGTTCTTGGGGGGAGTCCTACAATGAGCAGTTCTTC
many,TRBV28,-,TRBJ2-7,CASSFDRSSYEQYF,TGTGCCAGCAGTTTCGACCGAAGCTCCTACGAGCAGTACTTC
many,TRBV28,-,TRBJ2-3,CASSRLGQATDTQYF,TGCGCCAGCAGCCGCCTGGGGCAGGCCACAGATACGCAGTATTTT
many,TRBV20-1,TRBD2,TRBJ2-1,CSVLAGGDNEQFF,TGCAGTGTCCTAGCGGGAGGGGACAATGAGCAGTTCTTC
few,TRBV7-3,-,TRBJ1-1,CASSEGRETEAFF,TGTGCCAGCAGCGAAGGTCGAGAGACTGAAGCTTTCTTT
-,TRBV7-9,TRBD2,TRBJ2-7,CASSRGASGGSYEQYF,TGTGCCAGCAGCCGGGGGGCTAGCGGGGGCTCCTACGAGCAGTACTTC
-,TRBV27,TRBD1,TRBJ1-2,CASSFAQQGSTRDGYAF,TGTGCCAGCAGTTTTGCTCAACAGGGGTCCACAAGGGATGGCTACGCCTTC
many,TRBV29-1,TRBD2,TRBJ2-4,CSVESPSGHAKNIQYF,TGCAGCGTTGAATCCCCTAGCGGGCATGCCAAAAACATTCAGTACTTC
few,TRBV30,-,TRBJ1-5,CALSDNSNQPQHF,TGTGCCCTGAGTGACAATAGCAATCAGCCCCAGCATTTT
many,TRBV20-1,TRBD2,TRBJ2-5,CSARDRGGSGETQYF,TGCAGTGCTAGAGATCGGGGCGGGAGCGGGGAGACCCAGTACTTC
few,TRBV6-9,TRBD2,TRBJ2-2,CASSFEGGRAGELFF,TGTGCCAGCAGTTTCGAGGGCGGGAGGGCCGGGGAGCTGTTTTTT
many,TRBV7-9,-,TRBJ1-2,CASRSEVRPHYGYTF,TGTGCCAGCAGATCCGAGGTGCGCCCCCACTATGGCTACACCTTC
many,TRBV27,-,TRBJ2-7,CASRALGSYEQYF,TGTGCCAGCAGAGCACTAGGGTCCTACGAGCAGTACTTC
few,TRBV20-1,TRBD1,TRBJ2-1,CSARDRTGGFYNEQFF,TGCAGTGCTAGAGATAGAACAGGGGGTTTCTACAATGAGCAGTTCTTC
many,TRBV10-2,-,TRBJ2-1,CASSESWRLNSYNEQFF,TGCGCCAGCAGTGAGTCGTGGCGACTGAACTCCTACAATGAGCAGTTCTTC
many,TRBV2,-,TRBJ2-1,CASSWDFTQEQFF,TGTGCCAGCAGCTGGGACTTTACTCAAGAGCAGTTCTTC
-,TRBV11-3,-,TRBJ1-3,CATQVNSGNTIYF,TGTGCCACCCAGGTTAACTCTGGAAACACCATATATTTT
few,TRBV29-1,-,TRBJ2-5,CSVEATGNAYF,TGCAGCGTTGAAGCCACAGGGAACGCGTACTTC
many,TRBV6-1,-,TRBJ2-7,CASSQLGGARGEQYF,TGTGCCAGCAGTCAACTCGGCGGGGCCCGAGGGGAGCAGTACTTC
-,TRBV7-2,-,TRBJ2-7,CASSLGGADQEYEQYF,TGTGCCAGCAGCTTAGGCGGAGCAGATCAGGAGTACGAGCAGTACTTC